This note documents a single TCR beta chain sequence. Trimming took 6 bases from V and 4 from J; bases not matched to a gene: 6. CDR1 is SNHLY, CDR2 FYNNEI, per germline. This CDR3 region has 14 residues. The data were obtained in a study of blood T cell repertoires in COVID-19. Study-wide background: Specimens from acute and convalescent COVID-19 originated in the United States, Italy and Spain. PBMCs, B-cell-depleted T cells, or T cells provided the cDNA or gDNA that made up the material.

Profiled with immunoSEQ multiplex PCR; TCRdb holds only in-frame clones, not every one. The table includes under 300,000 clones, over 75% detected once. This clonotype was obtained from a human donor in a cohort sampled during active COVID-19. The specimen sequenced was peripheral blood. The chain has TRBV2 and TRBJ1-1; 9 bases match TRBD1. DNA of the CDR3: TGTGCCAGCAGACAGGGGGCGCGGGGCACTGAAGCTTTCTTT. It codes for CASRQGARGTEAFF.